The rows below give T cell receptor beta chains drawn from one sample of a study of response to subunit inactivated influenza vaccine. TCRdb fed the RT-PCR reads into MiXCR, producing one record per CDR3 protein. The sample lists fewer than 800,000 distinct CDR3 sequences; approximately 14% were seen once. This material consisted of PBMCs from blood, taken approximately 13 days after vaccination. The source is a man aged 50 to 59 who received an inactivated influenza vaccine. Both conserved end residues are part of each CDR3. The order of the fields is J gene, V gene, CDR3 protein.

j_call: TRBJ2-5
v_call: TRBV9
cdr3_aa: CASSVEGGSGETQYF

j_call: TRBJ1-1
v_call: TRBV7-2
cdr3_aa: CASSLEGSVGTEAFF

j_call: TRBJ1-6
v_call: TRBV28
cdr3_aa: CASRVIGNNSPLHF

j_call: TRBJ1-3
v_call: TRBV12-3/TRBV12-4
cdr3_aa: CASSKGHLSGNTIYF

j_call: TRBJ1-1
v_call: TRBV12-3/TRBV12-4
cdr3_aa: CASSPPKDRVSEAFF

j_call: TRBJ2-7
v_call: TRBV6-2/TRBV6-3
cdr3_aa: CASNPAGFLHEQYF

j_call: TRBJ2-1
v_call: TRBV20-1
cdr3_aa: CSARDLRYNEQFF

j_call: TRBJ2-3
v_call: TRBV6-4
cdr3_aa: CASSVRGGLTDTQYF

j_call: TRBJ2-1
v_call: TRBV7-9
cdr3_aa: CASSSGRQGNNNEQFF

j_call: TRBJ1-1
v_call: TRBV18
cdr3_aa: CASSPPAQGRLNTEAFF

j_call: TRBJ2-1
v_call: TRBV7-3
cdr3_aa: CASSSGTESYNEQFF

j_call: TRBJ2-7
v_call: TRBV7-2
cdr3_aa: CASSLGLAGGSSYEQYF

j_call: TRBJ2-7
v_call: TRBV30
cdr3_aa: CAWSVTAYEQYF

j_call: TRBJ2-1
v_call: TRBV7-9
cdr3_aa: CASSSKGPYNEQFF

j_call: TRBJ1-1
v_call: TRBV14
cdr3_aa: CASSQYIGQADTEAFF

j_call: TRBJ2-1
v_call: TRBV29-1
cdr3_aa: CSVVGTSGSSHEQFF

j_call: TRBJ2-1
v_call: TRBV6-4
cdr3_aa: CARVIQGAGEQFF

j_call: TRBJ2-5
v_call: TRBV20-1
cdr3_aa: CSAGRSVKETQYF

j_call: TRBJ2-1
v_call: TRBV29-1
cdr3_aa: CSVPKPGHFYNEQFF

j_call: TRBJ2-5
v_call: TRBV6-2/TRBV6-3
cdr3_aa: CASSRTSGHQETQYF

j_call: TRBJ2-1
v_call: TRBV5-5
cdr3_aa: CASNPSGRYEQFF

j_call: TRBJ2-2
v_call: TRBV18
cdr3_aa: CASSPADRASAWTGELFF

j_call: TRBJ1-2
v_call: TRBV4-1
cdr3_aa: CASSPGRVDYGYTF

j_call: TRBJ1-2
v_call: TRBV20-1
cdr3_aa: CSAPARRNNYGYTF

j_call: TRBJ2-3
v_call: TRBV7-3
cdr3_aa: CASSLFPKDTQYF

j_call: TRBJ1-2
v_call: TRBV20-1
cdr3_aa: CSVSTGGNYGYTF

j_call: TRBJ2-1
v_call: TRBV4-3
cdr3_aa: CASSQASGVLEQFF

j_call: TRBJ2-7
v_call: TRBV12-3/TRBV12-4
cdr3_aa: CASSFHPQGEQYF

j_call: TRBJ2-7
v_call: TRBV5-1
cdr3_aa: CASSLGTSGDSYEQYF

j_call: TRBJ2-7
v_call: TRBV6-5
cdr3_aa: CASSYAPRYEQYF

j_call: TRBJ2-7
v_call: TRBV5-1
cdr3_aa: CASTQSGFYEQYF

j_call: TRBJ2-1
v_call: TRBV12-5
cdr3_aa: CASGQAGLRTNEQFF

j_call: TRBJ2-4
v_call: TRBV29-1
cdr3_aa: CSARVAGKNIQYF

j_call: TRBJ1-5
v_call: TRBV5-6
cdr3_aa: CASSSQATYQPQHF

j_call: TRBJ2-5
v_call: TRBV12-3/TRBV12-4
cdr3_aa: CASSSREETQYF

j_call: TRBJ1-2
v_call: TRBV5-8
cdr3_aa: CASSLDRGSFYGYTF

j_call: TRBJ2-3
v_call: TRBV28
cdr3_aa: CASSLGAGWSGSLHTQYF

j_call: TRBJ2-1
v_call: TRBV2
cdr3_aa: CASHPPRLNEQFF

j_call: TRBJ2-6
v_call: TRBV18
cdr3_aa: CASSPGLSGANVLTF

j_call: TRBJ2-1
v_call: TRBV30
cdr3_aa: CAWSVHRVNEQFF

j_call: TRBJ2-7
v_call: TRBV28
cdr3_aa: CASSPPFGSNDEQYF

j_call: TRBJ1-5
v_call: TRBV6-1
cdr3_aa: CASSPGTGYQPQHF